The next 24 T cell receptor beta chains were all read from a single sample in a study (dated by TCRdb to between 2015 and 2016). Library preparation used 5' RACE. The instrument was an Illumina MiSeq. The public sequencing data were trimmed at Q25 with fastp and processed into clonotypes with MiXCR by TCRdb, which kept only in-frame beta chains. Rows are combined by CDR3 protein, so each entry shows the most common genes and DNA. For this sample the table gives tens of thousands of distinct CDR3 sequences, of which more than 30% were detected only once. The ten largest clones capture around 2.2% of the sample. Specimen: tumor-infiltrating naive CD4+ T cells sorted from the breast tumor. The cell subset or site tag for this specimen amounts to: naive CD4+ T cells, CD4+CD45RA+CD25-. All receptors come from a female donor with breast cancer.

J is TRBJ1-5 and V is TRBV20-1; D might be TRBD1 (6 bases). Deletions cut 6 bases from V and 5 bases from J, with 11 bases between. CDR1 and CDR2 (germline): DFQATT, SNEGSKA (reference sequence). This CDR3 is 12 amino acids long. The CDR3 DNA reads as TGCAGTGCCAGGGGTGGCGATCAGCCCCAGCATTTT. Translated: CSARGGDQPQHF.

By frequency in the sample, this clonotype is medium-sized. The chain uses TRBV29-1 and TRBJ2-1; the match to TRBD2 covers 9 bases. This CDR3 has 14 amino acids. Germline CDR1 SQVTM, CDR2 ANQGSEA. After removal of 7 bases from V and 3 bases from J, the junction contained 7 bases not matched to a gene. The CDR3 DNA reads TGCAGCGGTACTCGCGGGGGGGGCTACAATGAGCAGTTCTTC. It yields the protein CSGTRGGGYNEQFF.

The V call is TRBV10-3, the J call TRBJ2-3; 14 bases align to TRBD2. This CDR3 region has 23 residues. Trimming took 3 bases from V and 0 from J; bases not matched to a gene: 20. The germline V gene encodes CDR1 ENHRY and CDR2 SYGVKD. DNA of the CDR3: TGTGCCATCAGTGACCCCGTGGGACTAGCGGGAGTCCGTCGGCGCTCTAGCACAGATACGCAGTATTTT. Its translation: CAISDPVGLAGVRRRSSTDTQYF.

Turning to this clonotype: This may stem from a read error, because a much larger clone lies one nucleotide away. The chain carries TRBV29-1 and TRBJ2-1; 11 bases are a match to TRBD2. The CDR3 has 14 residues. Germline CDR1 SQVTM, CDR2 ANQGSEA. The CDR3 loop is CSGLAGGPYNEQLF. In DNA, the CDR3 is TGCAGCGGATTAGCGGGAGGGCCATACAATGAGCAGCTCTTC.

This clonotype is labeled as medium-sized. The chain employs TRBV9 and TRBJ1-2; D is unclear. The CDR3 is made up of 13 amino acids. V gave up 5 bases and J gave up 4 bases, with 12 bases separating them. Germline CDR1 reads SGDLS; CDR2 reads YYNGEE. This CDR3 is CASRAVGSYGYTF. The CDR3 DNA reads TGTGCCAGCAGAGCCGTGGGGTCCTATGGCTACACCTTC.

In its sample, this clonotype is medium-sized. The chain has TRBV3-1 and TRBJ1-2, with 9 positions matching TRBD1. The CDR3 is 15 residues long. From germline, CDR1 is LGHDT and CDR2 YNNKEL (reference sequence). V lost 4 bases and J lost 7; bases outside the gene matches: 10. In nucleotides, the CDR3 is TGTGCCAGCAGCCCGTACAGGGGGCAAAGAAGTGGCTACACCTTC. The encoded protein is CASSPYRGQRSGYTF.

Comment on this clonotype: A read error may be the cause here, since a much bigger clone is one base away. The chain links TRBV9 to TRBJ2-7; no clear D. The length of the CDR3 is 19 residues. Germline-derived CDR1 and CDR2 are SGDLS and YYNGEE. CDR3 DNA sequence: TGTGTCAGCAGCGTAGGAATGGCCTCTAGTGATGTCCTAACCTACGAGCAGTACTTC. This sequence encodes CVSSVGMASSDVLTYEQYF.

V and J are TRBV25-1 and TRBJ2-1; 8 bases line up with TRBD2. CDR1 is MGHDK, CDR2 SYGVNS, per germline. This CDR3 contains 14 residues. J was trimmed by 3 bases and V by 5 bases; bases with no gene match: 3. CDR3 amino acids: CASSFSGSYNEQFF. The CDR3 bases are TGTGCCAGCAGTTTCAGCGGGAGCTACAATGAGCAGTTCTTC.

The V gene is TRBV10-3, the J gene TRBJ1-2; 10 bases line up with TRBD1. Trimming cost V 2 bases and J 8 bases; bases outside gene matches: 8. The CDR3 contains 15 residues. Germline CDR1 and CDR2: ENHRY and SYGVKD. The CDR3 here is CAISEPDRGPRGYTF. CDR3 bases: TGTGCCATCAGTGAGCCTGACAGGGGGCCGCGCGGCTACACCTTC.

V usage is TRBV7-2 and J usage is TRBJ2-7, with unresolved D. Germline lookup yields CDR1 SGHTA and CDR2 FQGNSA. Trimming removed 2 bases from V and 4 bases from J, with 6 bases in between. The CDR3 contains 12 residues. Here the CDR3 reads CASSLTGYEQYF. Written as DNA, the CDR3 is TGTGCCAGCAGCTTAACGGGTTACGAGCAGTACTTC.

This clonotype was seen ten or more times. The chain links TRBV6-6 to TRBJ1-4, with 7 bases that match TRBD1. Germline CDR1 is MNHNY and CDR2 is SVGAGI (reference sequence). J lost 5 bases, V lost 9 bases, and 3 bases had no gene match. The CDR3 covers 12 residues. CDR3 sequence: CASSGQNEKLFF. Written as DNA, the CDR3 is TGTGCCAGTTCGGGACAGAATGAAAAACTGTTTTTT.

This clonotype showed up just a few times. Relative to the germline gene, one junction end is altered; a read error may explain this. The chain is built from TRBV29-1 and TRBJ2-5, with 12 bases aligning to TRBD1. CDR1 and CDR2 (germline): SQVTM, ANQGSEA. CDR3 size: 13 residues. The CDR3 sequence is CGVGTGGVETQYF. The CDR3 coding sequence is TGCGGCGTTGGGACAGGGGGCGTTGAGACCCAGTACTTC.

By proportion, this clonotype is medium-sized. The gene calls are TRBV20-1 and TRBJ2-1; D gene ambiguous. This CDR3 has 15 amino acids. The germline V gene encodes CDR1 DFQATT and CDR2 SNEGSKA (reference sequence). Deletions cut 3 bases from V and 3 bases from J, with 15 bases between. The CDR3 nucleotides are TGCAGTGCTAGGATTAGGGTACAGAACTACAATGAGCAGTTCTTC. It encodes CSARIRVQNYNEQFF.

The chain joins TRBV11-2 to TRBJ2-7, with unresolved D. The V end lost 0 bases, the J end lost 0 bases, and 9 bases lay between the germline ends. Germline V CDR1 and CDR2: SGHAT, FQNNGV. CDR3 length: 15 amino acids. CDR3 protein: CASSLEAETSYEQYF. CDR3 bases: TGTGCCAGCAGCTTAGAGGCGGAGACCTCCTACGAGCAGTACTTC. The full variable domain, with the rest looked up from reference TRBV11-2 and TRBJ2-7, is EAGVAQSPRYKIIEKRQSVAFWCNPISGHATLYWYQQILGQGPKLLIQFQNNGVVDDSQLPKDRFSAERLKGVDSTLKIQPAKLEDSAVYLCASSLEAETSYEQYFGPGTRLTVT.

This clonotype is classed as medium-sized. The chain recombines TRBV12-3 or TRBV12-4 with TRBJ1-1; weak D call: TRBD1 (6 bases). V dropped 1 base and J dropped 4 bases, with 13 bases sitting between them. The CDR3 spans 15 residues. The CDR3 bases are TGTGCCAGCAGTTTAGGTGGCAGGGGAGGCACTGAAGCTTTCTTT. Protein sequence: CASSLGGRGGTEAFF.

The chain combines TRBV19 with TRBJ1-1; D is possibly TRBD1 (6 bases). V lost 7 bases and J lost 1, with 10 bases in between. Germline CDR1 reads LNHDA; CDR2 reads SQIVND (reference sequence). This CDR3 is 13 amino acids long. As DNA, the CDR3 is TGTGCCAGTACCCCGACAGGGAACACTGAAGCTTTCTTT. It is translated as CASTPTGNTEAFF.

The CDR3 coding sequence is TGCAGTGCCGCCGGGGGGGTATTCGTGATGAACACTGAAGCTTTCTTT. It yields the protein CSAAGGVFVMNTEAFF. The chain carries TRBV29-1 and TRBJ1-1; a possible D gene is TRBD1 (5 bases). The germline gives CDR1 SQVTM, CDR2 ANQGSEA. The CDR3 sequence is 16 residues long.

The rearrangement links TRBV6-6 to TRBJ1-2, with D possibly TRBD1 on 6 matching bases. This CDR3 has 17 amino acids. The V and J ends lost 2 bases and 7 bases respectively, with 23 bases between them. Germline loops: CDR1 MNHNY, CDR2 SVGAGI (reference sequence). The CDR3 DNA reads TGTGCCAGCAGTTACCCCGGAGGGGGATCCCATCATATTGGCTACACCTTC. Translation: CASSYPGGGSHHIGYTF.

This clonotype was detected only a few times. V gene TRBV24-1 combines with J gene TRBJ2-7; 8 positions agree with TRBD2. J gave up 0 bases and V 4 bases, and 7 bases lay outside the gene matches. The CDR3 spans 16 residues. Germline V gene sequence: CDR1 KGHDR, CDR2 SFDVKD. The CDR3 loop reads CATSDTGSGSSYEQYF. In nucleotides, the CDR3 is TGTGCCACCAGTGACACCGGGAGCGGGAGCTCCTACGAGCAGTACTTC.

This clonotype was counted only a few times. A much larger clone is a single base away; this may be a read error. This rearrangement joins TRBV7-8 to TRBJ2-3; no definite D call. Germline CDR1 SGHVS, CDR2 FQNEAQ. This CDR3 has 12 amino acids. DNA of the CDR3: TGTGTCAGCAGCCAATTCACAGATACGCAGTATTTT. Translating it yields CVSSQFTDTQYF.

This clonotype has at least ten counts. The rearrangement links TRBV12-3 or TRBV12-4 to TRBJ1-5; no definite D call. The V and J ends lost 3 bases and 5 bases respectively, with 11 bases between them. The CDR3 is made up of 14 amino acids. The CDR3 reads CASSFDTYDQPQHF. CDR3 sequence (DNA): TGTGCCAGCAGTTTCGACACTTATGATCAGCCCCAGCATTTT.

The rearrangement links TRBV6-1 to TRBJ2-1; tentative D call: TRBD1 (5 bases). Trimming pared 7 bases from V and 4 bases from J, leaving 8 bases between. The length of the CDR3 is 12 residues. Germline CDR1 and CDR2: MNHNS and SASEGT. The CDR3 sequence: CASTGHYNEQFF. For the CDR3, the DNA is TGTGCCAGCACCGGACATTACAATGAGCAGTTCTTC.

In its sample, this clonotype was seen many times. The chain uses TRBV15 and TRBJ1-3, with D unclear. Germline CDR1 is LNHNV and CDR2 is YYDKDF (reference sequence). V was clipped by 0 bases and J by 0 bases, with 6 bases between them. The CDR3 spans 15 residues. DNA of the CDR3: TGTGCCACCAGCAGAGATCCGACCTCTGGAAACACCATATATTTT. It is translated as CATSRDPTSGNTIYF.

This rearrangement joins TRBV6-5 to TRBJ1-2, with 8 bases that match TRBD1. V was pared by 1 base and J by 7 bases, with 5 bases of the junction left unmatched. From germline, CDR1 is MNHEY and CDR2 SVGAGI. The CDR3 consists of 14 residues. CDR3 nucleotides: TGTGCCAGCAGTTACTTGGGCACAGGGGGTGGCTACACCTTC. Translation gives CASSYLGTGGGYTF.